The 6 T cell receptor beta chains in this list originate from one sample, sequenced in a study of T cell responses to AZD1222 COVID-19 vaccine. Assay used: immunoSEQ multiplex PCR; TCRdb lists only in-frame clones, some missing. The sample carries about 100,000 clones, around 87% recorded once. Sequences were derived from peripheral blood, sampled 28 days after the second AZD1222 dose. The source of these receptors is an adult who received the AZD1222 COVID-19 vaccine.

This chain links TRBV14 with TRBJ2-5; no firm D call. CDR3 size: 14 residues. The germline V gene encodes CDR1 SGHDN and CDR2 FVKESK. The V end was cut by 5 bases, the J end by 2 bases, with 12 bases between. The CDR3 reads CASSSPAEQETQYF. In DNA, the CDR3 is TGTGCCAGCAGCTCACCGGCGGAGCAAGAGACCCAGTACTTC.

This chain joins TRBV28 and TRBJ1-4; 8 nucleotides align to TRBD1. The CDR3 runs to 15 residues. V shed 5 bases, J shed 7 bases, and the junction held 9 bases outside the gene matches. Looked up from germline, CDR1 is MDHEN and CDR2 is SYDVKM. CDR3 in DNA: TGTGCCAGCAGTGACCAGGGTGGGACAGGTGAAAAACTGTTTTTT. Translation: CASSDQGGTGEKLFF.

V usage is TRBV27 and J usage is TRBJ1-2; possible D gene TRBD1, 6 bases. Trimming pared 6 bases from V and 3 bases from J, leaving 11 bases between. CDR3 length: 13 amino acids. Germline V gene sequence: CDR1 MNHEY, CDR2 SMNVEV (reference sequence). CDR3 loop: CASSHRTDYGYTF. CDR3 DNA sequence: TGTGCCAGCAGCCATAGGACAGACTATGGCTACACCTTC.

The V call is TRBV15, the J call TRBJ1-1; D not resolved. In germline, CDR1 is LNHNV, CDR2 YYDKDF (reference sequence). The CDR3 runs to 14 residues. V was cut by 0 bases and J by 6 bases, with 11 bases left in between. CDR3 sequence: CATSREVLSAEAFF. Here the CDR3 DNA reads TGTGCCACCAGCAGAGAGGTCCTATCCGCTGAAGCTTTCTTT.

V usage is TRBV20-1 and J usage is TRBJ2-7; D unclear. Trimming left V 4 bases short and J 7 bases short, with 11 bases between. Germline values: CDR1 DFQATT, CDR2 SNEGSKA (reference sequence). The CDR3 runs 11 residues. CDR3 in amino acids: CSATPLVEQYF. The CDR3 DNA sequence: TGCAGTGCTACCCCCCTCGTGGAGCAGTACTTC.

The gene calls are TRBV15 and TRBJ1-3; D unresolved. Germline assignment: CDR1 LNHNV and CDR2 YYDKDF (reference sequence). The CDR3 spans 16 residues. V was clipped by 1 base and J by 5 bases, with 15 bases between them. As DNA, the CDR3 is TGTGCCACCAGCAGAGGATTTCGCGGAGGGAGAAACACCATATATTTT. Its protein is CATSRGFRGGRNTIYF.